Listed here is a single TCR beta chain. This sample is drawn from a study of early stage breast cancer tumors. The table came from immunoSEQ multiplex PCR; TCRdb's copy has only in-frame clones and leaves some out. This sample has 9,000 to 10,000 clones; roughly 64% occur once, and the top ten carry approximately 10%. Losses at the gene ends were 1 base for V and 7 bases for J; bases not matched to a gene: 5. Germline V lookup: CDR1 MNHEY, CDR2 SMNVEV (reference sequence). This CDR3 has 15 amino acids. The receptor was derived from a person between 55 and 70 years old with breast cancer. The sample was breast tumor tissue. The chain uses TRBV27 and TRBJ1-5; 9 bases map to TRBD1. The CDR3 protein is CASSLLGTGKQPQHF. CDR3 bases: TGTGCCAGCAGTTTATTAGGGACAGGGAAACAGCCCCAGCATTTT.